The 23 T cell receptor beta chains listed next were all sequenced from one sample in a study of cytomegalovirus exposure and HLA in healthy donors. In the PCR, 60 Vbeta and 13 Jbeta primers were used. Only in-frame clones appear in the TCRdb table, and some are missing; sequencing was by immunoSEQ multiplex PCR. Of 110,000 to 150,000 clones listed, around 80% are singletons. Sequenced: PBMCs. Source of these receptors: a boy aged 2 to 9 in good health and CMV-seronegative.

This sequence joins TRBV7-9 and TRBJ2-7; perhaps TRBD2 as D (5 bases). The germline gives CDR1 SEHNR, CDR2 FQNEAQ (reference sequence). CDR3 length equals 13 residues. Between the trimmed V and J ends, which lost 4 bases and 1 base, there was a span of 8 bases. The CDR3 DNA reads TGTGCCAGCAGCTCCACTAGTTCCTACGAGCAGTACTTC. Translated: CASSSTSSYEQYF.

The chain is built from TRBV18 and TRBJ1-6; 7 nucleotides line up with TRBD1. CDR3 length equals 11 residues. With 5 bases clipped from V and 13 bases from J, the junction kept 2 bases outside the gene matches. CDR1 is KGHSH, CDR2 LQKENI, per germline. Written as DNA, the CDR3 is TGTGCCAGCTCAGCAGGGGGGCCCCTCCACTTT. It codes for CASSAGGPLHF. Full variable domain (missing parts from reference TRBV18 and TRBJ1-6): NAGVMQNPRHLVRRRGQEARLRCSPMKGHSHVYWYRQLPEEGLKFMVYLQKENIIDESGMPKERFSAEFPKEGPSILRIQQVVRGDSAAYFCASSAGGPLHFGNGTRLTVT.

This chain uses TRBV27 with TRBJ1-4, with D maybe TRBD1 (6 bases). Trimming took off 6 bases at V and 8 bases at J, with 19 bases between the two ends. This CDR3 comprises 15 residues. Per the germline V gene, CDR1 is MNHEY and CDR2 is SMNVEV (reference sequence). The CDR3 DNA sequence: TGTGCCAGCAGAAAAACCGGGACAAACAGAGAAAAACTGTTTTTT. Translation gives CASRKTGTNREKLFF.

V and J are TRBV4-1 and TRBJ2-3; 7 nucleotides match TRBD2. The CDR3 length is 15 residues. Germline-derived CDR1 and CDR2 are MGHRA and YSYEKL. V was pared by 0 bases and J by 7 bases, with 7 bases of the junction left unmatched. Here the CDR3 DNA reads TGCGCCAGCAGCCAAGAATGGGGGGGGTTTAATACGCAGTATTTT. This translates into CASSQEWGGFNTQYF.

V and J are TRBV5-1 and TRBJ2-5; the D gene is possibly TRBD1 (5 bases). The germline CDR1 and CDR2 sequences are SGHRS and YFSETQ. The V gene lost 0 bases and the J gene lost 2 bases, with 14 bases spanning the gap. This CDR3 region has 16 residues. The CDR3 is CASSLAGKKGQETQYF. Written as DNA, the CDR3 is TGCGCCAGCAGCTTGGCAGGGAAGAAGGGTCAAGAGACCCAGTACTTC.

V usage is TRBV5-4 and J usage is TRBJ2-2; D uncertain. This CDR3 comprises 13 residues. Germline CDR1 SGHNT, CDR2 YYREEE (reference sequence). The V end was cut by 0 bases, the J end by 6 bases, with 6 bases between. CDR3 DNA sequence: TGTGCCAGCAGCTTGGGCGGCGCCGGGGAGCTGTTTTTT. Amino acids: CASSLGGAGELFF.

The rearrangement links TRBV9 to TRBJ1-2, with D perhaps matching TRBD1 (5 bases). The germline V gene encodes CDR1 SGDLS and CDR2 YYNGEE. The CDR3 consists of 15 residues. V lost 4 bases, J lost 7 bases, and 20 bases lay in between. The CDR3 DNA reads as TGTGCCAGCAGCCCCAGGCGGGGACCTGGACCTGGCTACACCTTC. Amino acid sequence: CASSPRRGPGPGYTF.

The chain uses TRBV5-1 and TRBJ1-3; D gene unclear. Trimming stripped 0 bases from V and 4 bases from J, with 8 bases between. Germline-derived CDR1 and CDR2 are SGHRS and YFSETQ. The CDR3 runs 14 residues. DNA for the CDR3: TGCGCCAGCAGCTTGGCCAGTTACGGAAACACCATATATTTT. It is translated as CASSLASYGNTIYF.

The rearrangement uses TRBV5-6 and TRBJ2-1, with a tentative D call TRBD1 (5 bases). Germline loops: CDR1 SGHDT, CDR2 YYEEEE. V was clipped by 1 base and J by 6 bases, with 8 bases between them. The CDR3 sequence is 13 residues long. The CDR3 spells CASSLRRGNEQFF. In nucleotides, the CDR3 is TGTGCCAGCAGCTTGCGTAGGGGCAATGAGCAGTTCTTC.

The CDR3 DNA reads TGTGCCAGCAGCTTGGGACAGTATAATGAAAAACTGTTTTTT. It translates to CASSLGQYNEKLFF. The gene calls are TRBV5-6 and TRBJ1-4; possible D gene TRBD1, 5 bases. Germline V gene sequence: CDR1 SGHDT, CDR2 YYEEEE. The germline V and J ends were trimmed by 0 bases and 4 bases, with 7 bases remaining between them. This CDR3 has 14 amino acids. Full variable domain (rest looked up from reference TRBV5-6 and TRBJ1-4): DAGVTQSPTHLIKTRGQQVTLRCSPKSGHDTVSWYQQALGQGPQFIFQYYEEEERQRGNFPDRFSGHQFPNYSSELNVNALLLGDSALYLCASSLGQYNEKLFFGSGTQLSVL.

This sequence joins TRBV7-9 and TRBJ2-5, with D maybe TRBD1 (5 bases). Trimming left V 5 bases short and J 1 base short, with 17 bases between. Germline values: CDR1 SEHNR, CDR2 FQNEAQ (reference sequence). The CDR3 sequence is 16 residues long. The CDR3 sequence is CASSHRPLTAQETQYF. The CDR3 DNA reads as TGTGCCAGCAGCCACAGGCCTTTGACTGCCCAAGAGACCCAGTACTTC.

The V gene is TRBV11-3, the J gene TRBJ2-7; 8 bases align to TRBD2. Germline V gives CDR1 SGHNT, CDR2 YENEEA. The CDR3 is 15 amino acids. With V trimmed by 4 bases and J by 0 bases, 5 bases remained unmatched. The CDR3 bases are TGTGCCAGCAGCTCGCGGACTAGCCTCTCCTACGAGCAGTACTTC. Its protein product is CASSSRTSLSYEQYF.

The chain joins TRBV5-4 to TRBJ2-7; 12 bases match TRBD2. Trimming removed 1 base from V and 1 base from J; junction bases left unmatched: 9. Per the germline V gene, CDR1 is SGHNT and CDR2 is YYREEE (reference sequence). This CDR3 comprises 18 residues. The CDR3 region is CASSLSLLAGGESYEQYF. CDR3 bases: TGTGCCAGCAGCTTGTCATTACTAGCGGGAGGAGAGTCCTACGAGCAGTACTTC.

This clone was recorded a few times. V gene TRBV14 combines with J gene TRBJ2-3, with TRBD2 identical over 7 bases. The germline gives CDR1 SGHDN, CDR2 FVKESK. V lost 4 bases, J lost 6 bases, and 4 bases stayed unmatched. The CDR3 consists of 13 residues. CDR3: CASSPGGLDTQYF. As DNA, the CDR3 is TGTGCCAGCAGCCCCGGGGGGTTGGATACGCAGTATTTT.

V usage is TRBV11-2 and J usage is TRBJ2-1; 7 bases fit TRBD1. V dropped 4 bases and J dropped 0; count of bases not matched to a gene: 6. Per germline, CDR1 SGHAT and CDR2 FQNNGV. This CDR3 is built from 16 residues. The CDR3 nucleotides read TGTGCCAGCAGCTCTCCCCGGGACAGCTCCTACAATGAGCAGTTCTTC. It codes for CASSSPRDSSYNEQFF.

The rearrangement links TRBV5-6 to TRBJ1-1; maybe TRBD1 (5 bases). The V gene lost 0 bases and the J gene lost 5 bases, with 14 bases spanning the gap. Per the germline V gene, CDR1 is SGHDT and CDR2 is YYEEEE. This CDR3 region has 15 residues. CDR3 DNA sequence: TGTGCCAGCAGCTTGGTGGGCAGGGATGAAACTGAAGCTTTCTTT. This sequence encodes CASSLVGRDETEAFF.

J is TRBJ2-2 and V is TRBV7-6; 10 bases align to TRBD2. The CDR3 totals 17 residues. V shed 5 bases and J 8 bases; nucleotides not matched to a gene: 14. The germline CDR1 and CDR2 sequences are SGHVS and FNYEAQ. DNA of the CDR3: TGTGCCAGCAGCCTAGACCCTAGCGGGAGTTTGAAAGGGGAGCTGTTTTTT. Its protein product is CASSLDPSGSLKGELFF.

The chain couples TRBV19 to TRBJ1-2; 7 bases line up with TRBD1. After removal of 6 bases from V and 4 bases from J, the junction contained 14 bases not matched to a gene. The germline CDR1 and CDR2 sequences are LNHDA and SQIVND (reference sequence). This CDR3 spans 16 amino acids. CDR3 in DNA: TGTGCCAGTAGCGACCCCAGACAGGGAAGGCGCTATGGCTACACCTTC. It codes for CASSDPRQGRRYGYTF.

The V and J genes are TRBV7-9 and TRBJ1-1; 7 nucleotides line up with TRBD1. The V gene end was trimmed by 3 bases and the J gene end by 5 bases; junction bases not matched to a gene: 6. CDR1 is SEHNR, CDR2 FQNEAQ, per germline (reference sequence). The CDR3 consists of 14 residues. In nucleotides, the CDR3 is TGTGCCAGCAGCTTTGTAGGGGGCCGGACTGAAGCTTTCTTT. As protein: CASSFVGGRTEAFF.

The V and J genes are TRBV18 and TRBJ1-4, with D maybe TRBD1 (5 bases). The CDR3 runs 16 residues. V was shortened by 3 bases and J by 5 bases, with 16 bases between the two germline ends. The V gene's germline CDR1 is KGHSH and CDR2 LQKENI. CDR3 sequence (DNA): TGTGCCAGCTCACCTCAGCCAGGGTCTCTCAATGAAAAACTGTTTTTT. This translates into CASSPQPGSLNEKLFF.

The rearrangement uses TRBV5-5 and TRBJ1-1; D call uncertain. Germline CDR1 is SGHKS and CDR2 is YYEKEE (reference sequence). V was clipped by 5 bases and J by 4 bases, with 15 bases between them. The CDR3 totals 14 residues. This chain's CDR3 is CASSYIPIGTEAFF. The CDR3 DNA is TGTGCCAGCAGTTATATCCCGATCGGCACTGAAGCTTTCTTT.

The chain carries TRBV7-2 and TRBJ1-6; D unclear. Germline lookup yields CDR1 SGHTA and CDR2 FQGNSA. The CDR3 length is 15 residues. V was pared by 2 bases and J by 8 bases, with 13 bases between. The CDR3 sequence: CASSLSWSSDSPLHF. The CDR3 nucleotides are TGTGCCAGCAGCTTATCGTGGAGCTCGGATTCACCCCTCCACTTT.

The V gene is TRBV11-3, the J gene TRBJ2-3; 10 bases are shared with TRBD1. This CDR3 comprises 15 residues. The V and J ends lost 5 bases and 1 base, in that order; junction bases with no gene match: 3. Germline V gene data show CDR1 as SGHNT and CDR2 as YENEEA. The CDR3 spells CASSPGTGGTDTQYF. CDR3 DNA: TGTGCCAGCAGCCCCGGGACAGGGGGCACAGATACGCAGTATTTT.